Each of the 7 T cell receptor beta chains below was sequenced from the same sample in a study of Tregs in tolerant kidney transplant recipients. Produced via immunoSEQ multiplex PCR; TCRdb's table is partial and in-frame only. The profile shows about 83,000 clones, 98% of them singletons. Specimen: CD4+ T cells from blood, collected before the transplant. The receptors come from a human donor who received a combined kidney and bone marrow transplant.

The chain joins TRBV15 to TRBJ2-3; 8 positions match TRBD2. Germline CDR1 LNHNV, CDR2 YYDKDF (reference sequence). V shed 0 bases, J shed 1 base, and the junction held 9 bases outside the gene matches. The CDR3 is 18 residues long. The CDR3 nucleotides are TGTGCCACCAGCAGAGATCTATCTTGGCGGGGGGGCACAGATACGCAGTATTTT. Protein product: CATSRDLSWRGGTDTQYF.

This CDR3 is CASSFRDREETQYF. In nucleotides, the CDR3 is TGTGCCAGCAGCTTCAGGGACAGGGAAGAGACCCAGTACTTC. The chain uses TRBV9 and TRBJ2-5, with 9 bases identical to TRBD1. The ends lost 4 bases at V and 3 bases at J; junction bases unmatched: 4. This CDR3 has 14 amino acids. The germline V gene encodes CDR1 SGDLS and CDR2 YYNGEE.

Comment on this clone: A read error may account for a junction end that differs from germline. The CDR3 nucleotides read TGTGCCAGCAGCTCTGACTATTCCCCCGGGCATTTT. Protein: CASSSDYSPGHF. The rearrangement uses TRBV7-9 and TRBJ2-3; tentative D call: TRBD2 (5 bases). Germline CDR1 is SEHNR and CDR2 is FQNEAQ (reference sequence). This CDR3 spans 12 amino acids.

V is TRBV6-4 and J is TRBJ2-2, with 8 bases matching TRBD1. The CDR3 is made up of 16 amino acids. J lost 2 bases, V lost 8 bases, and 10 bases had no gene match. The germline gives CDR1 MRHNA, CDR2 SNTAGT. CDR3 DNA sequence: TGTGCCAGCGTGGTGCGACAGGGGCAAAACACCGGGGAGCTGTTTTTT. It specifies CASVVRQGQNTGELFF.

The V gene is TRBV7-2, the J gene TRBJ1-2, with 10 bases matching TRBD1. The CDR3 contains 16 residues. Germline-derived CDR1 and CDR2 are SGHTA and FQGNSA. After removal of 5 bases from V and 5 bases from J, the junction contained 11 bases not matched to a gene. CDR3: CASSRNGQGVSYGYTF. CDR3 nucleotides: TGTGCCAGCAGCCGTAACGGACAGGGGGTTTCATATGGCTACACCTTC.

The rearrangement joins TRBV2 to TRBJ2-1; unclear D gene. CDR1 is SNHLY, CDR2 FYNNEI, per germline. This CDR3 region has 11 residues. Trimming took 8 bases from V and 4 from J, leaving 6 bases between them. CDR3 nucleotide sequence: TGTGCCAGCTTACAGTACAATGAGCAGTTCTTC. It is translated as CASLQYNEQFF.

This clone was picked up one time. This sequence joins TRBV7-7 and TRBJ2-7, with D hard to call. This CDR3 is built from 13 residues. Between the trimmed V and J ends, which lost 5 bases and 3 bases, there was a span of 11 bases. Germline V gives CDR1 SSHAT, CDR2 FNYEAQ (reference sequence). In DNA, the CDR3 is TGTGCCAGCAGCCGCCTGTCAGGCTACGAGCAGTACTTC. As protein: CASSRLSGYEQYF.